The T cell receptor (beta chain) under discussion was sequenced for a study of Ad26.COV2.S vaccination and SARS-CoV-2 variants. Study overall: A participant enrolled in the COV1001 Ad26.COV2.S trial arm provided the sample. Study-wide points: After vaccination, reports described spike-specific CD8+ and CD4+ T cell responses as showing substantial breadth.

This clone is a singleton in its sample. Its antigen remains unknown. Trimming cost V 3 bases and J 4 bases, with 18 bases left between them. The CDR3 length is 17 residues. The V gene's germline CDR1 is SEHNR and CDR2 FQNEAQ (reference sequence). Treatment of the sample: over 15 received Ad26.COV2.S at low or high dose, single or two shots; about 5 received placebo; per-sample allocation not given. Sampling happened 63 days after the first vaccine or placebo injection. An adult donor aged 18-55 years was enrolled in Boston. Sequenced by immunoSEQ multiplex PCR; TCRdb stores in-frame clones only, minus some. Here the sample spans 360,000 or so clones, about nine tenths being singletons.

This receptor was identified in a person between 18 and 59 years old who received the Ad26.COV2.S COVID-19 vaccine or a placebo. The sequences come from peripheral blood, collected in a trial of Ad26.COV2.S vaccine versus placebo. This chain joins TRBV7-9 and TRBJ1-4; D unclear. CDR3: CASSFLRAQPRNEKLFF. In nucleotides, the CDR3 is TGTGCCAGCAGCTTCCTCCGGGCACAACCACGTAATGAAAAACTGTTTTTT.